Shown below are 15 T cell receptor beta chains from a single sample sequenced in a study of blood T cell repertoires in COVID-19. TCRdb keeps only in-frame clones here, not all; method: immunoSEQ multiplex PCR. The profile covers some 74,000 clones, with 70% to 90% appearing a single time and over 15% taken by the ten largest. Sample: peripheral blood. These receptor sequences come from a woman older than 75 with acute or convalescent COVID-19.

The chain links TRBV5-1 to TRBJ1-2; 9 bases are a match to TRBD1. Trimming cost V 3 bases and J 7 bases; bases outside gene matches: 7. The germline gives CDR1 SGHRS, CDR2 YFSETQ. The CDR3 is 14 amino acids. The CDR3 nucleotides are TGCGCCAGCAGCTCCTACGGACAGGGGAGTGGCTACACCTTC. This translates into CASSSYGQGSGYTF.

The genes are TRBV12-3 or TRBV12-4 and TRBJ2-5; TRBD1 might be the D (6 bases). This CDR3 contains 11 residues. V was clipped by 7 bases and J by 5 bases, with 8 bases between them. The CDR3 sequence: CASKGVETQYF. CDR3 in DNA: TGTGCCAGCAAGGGGGTTGAGACCCAGTACTTC.

The J gene is TRBJ2-1, the V gene TRBV3-1 (or the pseudogene TRBV3-2), with 9 bases lining up with TRBD1. With 2 bases clipped from V and 7 bases from J, the junction kept 6 bases outside the gene matches. The germline V gene has CDR1 LGHDT and CDR2 YNNKEL (reference sequence). This CDR3 spans 15 amino acids. The CDR3 sequence is CASSQWTGVGNEQFF. The CDR3, as DNA: TGTGCCAGCAGCCAATGGACAGGGGTGGGGAATGAGCAGTTCTTC.

V is TRBV12-3 or TRBV12-4 and J is TRBJ2-7, with 8 positions matching TRBD1. V was clipped by 7 bases and J by 0 bases; unmatched bases: 2. This CDR3 contains 13 residues. The CDR3 is CASTGQGSYEQYF. Written as DNA, the CDR3 is TGTGCCAGCACCGGACAGGGCTCCTACGAGCAGTACTTC.

The chain has TRBV4-1 and TRBJ2-2, with 13 positions matching TRBD2. The CDR3 has 18 residues. Unmatched junction bases numbered 5, after V lost 0 bases and J lost 4 bases. The V gene's germline CDR1 is MGHRA and CDR2 YSYEKL. In nucleotides, the CDR3 is TGCGCCAGCAGCCAAGAACCAAGGACTAGCGGGGGCACCGGGGAGCTGTTTTTT. This codes for CASSQEPRTSGGTGELFF.

The J gene is TRBJ1-5, the V gene TRBV15; no reliable D call. CDR3 length: 14 amino acids. V shed 3 bases and J shed 1 base, with 7 bases lying between them. CDR1 LNHNV and CDR2 YYDKDF come from the germline V gene (reference sequence). CDR3 in amino acids: CATSSRWSNQPQHF. The CDR3 DNA is TGTGCCACCAGCAGCAGGTGGAGCAATCAGCCCCAGCATTTT.

The rearrangement links TRBV9 to TRBJ2-1; 10 bases line up with TRBD1. CDR1 and CDR2 (germline): SGDLS, YYNGEE. The V segment lost 4 bases and the J segment 8 bases; nucleotides outside the gene matches: 6. CDR3 size: 14 residues. CDR3 sequence: CASSPGTGVDEQFF. DNA for the CDR3: TGTGCCAGCAGCCCCGGGACAGGGGTGGATGAGCAGTTCTTC. The full variable domain, with the rest looked up from reference TRBV9 and TRBJ2-1, is DSGVTQTPKHLITATGQRVTLRCSPRSGDLSVYWYQQSLDQGLQFLIQYYNGEERAKGNILERFSAQQFPDLHSELNLSSLELGDSALYFCASSPGTGVDEQFFGPGTRLTVL.

This clone was seen a handful of times. The rearrangement links TRBV6-5 to TRBJ1-1; TRBD1 might be the D (5 bases). Germline V CDR1 and CDR2: MNHEY, SVGAGI. V was pared by 6 bases and J by 1 base, with 12 bases between. The CDR3 has 14 amino acids. The CDR3 here is CASRSTESNTEAFF. Written as DNA, the CDR3 is TGTGCCAGCAGGTCGACAGAGTCGAACACTGAAGCTTTCTTT.

This rearrangement joins TRBV18 to TRBJ1-5; perhaps TRBD1 as D (5 bases). V was cut by 3 bases and J by 1 base, with 7 bases left in between. In germline, CDR1 is KGHSH, CDR2 LQKENI. The CDR3 loop spans 14 amino acids. In DNA form, the CDR3 reads TGTGCCAGCTCACCGGGGCCGAGCAATCAGCCCCAGCATTTT. It yields the protein CASSPGPSNQPQHF.

This clone was picked up a small number of times. This rearrangement joins TRBV5-4 to TRBJ1-6; perhaps TRBD1 as D (5 bases). From germline, CDR1 is SGHNT and CDR2 YYREEE (reference sequence). Trimming took 4 bases from V and 7 from J, leaving 18 bases between them. This CDR3 contains 16 residues. In DNA, the CDR3 is TGTGCCAGCAGCCCGGGACTGGGAGAAAGGAATTCACCCCTCCACTTT. Protein sequence: CASSPGLGERNSPLHF. Complete variable domain (other parts from reference TRBV5-4 and TRBJ1-6): ETGVTQSPTHLIKTRGQQVTLRCSSQSGHNTVSWYQQALGQGPQFIFQYYREEENGRGNFPPRFSGLQFPNYSSELNVNALELDDSALYLCASSPGLGERNSPLHFGNGTRLTVT.

The gene calls are TRBV5-6 and TRBJ1-6; D not certain. Looked up from germline, CDR1 is SGHDT and CDR2 is YYEEEE. Trimming took off 3 bases at V and 6 bases at J, with 13 bases between the two ends. This CDR3 has 15 residues. The DNA of the CDR3 is TGTGCCAGCAGCTCTATTCGGCGGGTTAATTCACCCCTCCACTTT. Translating gives CASSSIRRVNSPLHF.

The V gene is TRBV10-1, the J gene TRBJ2-5, with TRBD2 as a possible D gene (5 bases). The CDR3 is 12 amino acids. CDR1 WNHNN and CDR2 SYGVQD come from the germline V gene (reference sequence). Trimming took off 8 bases at V and 5 bases at J, with 12 bases between the two ends. The CDR3 DNA is TGCGCCAGCGGGAGTCGGCGGGAGACCCAGTACTTC. As protein: CASGSRRETQYF.

CDR3 amino acids: CASSLSKGLQITGELFF. The CDR3 region has the DNA TGTGCCAGCTCTCTAAGCAAAGGTCTACAGATCACCGGGGAGCTGTTTTTT. V is TRBV18 and J is TRBJ2-2; no reliable D call. Trimming cost V 6 bases and J 4 bases, with 21 bases left between them. This CDR3 comprises 17 residues. The V gene's germline CDR1 is KGHSH and CDR2 LQKENI.

This chain links TRBV30 with TRBJ2-1; 11 bases are a match to TRBD2. This CDR3 is built from 15 residues. Germline lookup yields CDR1 GTSNPN and CDR2 SVGIG (reference sequence). Germline trimming cut 0 bases from V and 8 bases from J; bases unmatched to any gene: 6. The CDR3 DNA reads as TGTGCCTGGAGTGTTGGTAGCGGGAGGGCATATGAGCAGTTCTTC. Protein sequence: CAWSVGSGRAYEQFF.

The chain links TRBV7-2 to TRBJ2-5; a possible D gene is TRBD2 (6 bases). V was clipped by 5 bases and J by 5 bases, with 18 bases between them. Germline V gene sequence: CDR1 SGHTA, CDR2 FQGNSA. The CDR3 totals 15 residues. CDR3 protein: CASSGRPAGGETQYF. In nucleotides, the CDR3 is TGTGCCAGCAGCGGGCGTCCCGCTGGGGGGGAGACCCAGTACTTC.